Listed below are T cell receptor beta chains from one sample, sequenced in a study of T cells in Graves' hyperthyroidism and ophthalmopathy. TCRdb fed the multiplex PCR reads into MiXCR, producing one record per CDR3 protein. The sample has under 450,000 distinct CDR3 sequences, approximately 15% seen once. The sample consisted of blood. These receptors came from a man aged 25 to 40 with Graves' hyperthyroidism that later progressed to Graves' ophthalmopathy. Both conserved end residues are part of each CDR3. The D gene is left open where the match is weak. Clone size is stated in some rows and not others, as once, few, many or a class when expanded.

>many|TRBJ2-5|TRBV27|-
TGTGCCAGCACCACCTCACGGGGGGCCCAAGAGACCCAGTACTTC
CASTTSRGAQETQYF
>many|TRBJ1-4|TRBV6-1|-
TGTGCCAGCGGTCCGGGACGGATTGCAACTAATGAAAAACTGTTTTTT
CASGPGRIATNEKLFF
>many|TRBJ2-7|TRBV11-3|TRBD1
TGTGCCAGCAGCATCCGGGACAGGACCTACGAGCAGTACTTC
CASSIRDRTYEQYF
>many|TRBJ2-7|TRBV10-1|-
TGCGCCAGCAGTGTGTCCCTGGATTCTGGCGTCTACGAGCAGTACTTC
CASSVSLDSGVYEQYF
>many|TRBJ2-2|TRBV18|TRBD1
TGTGCCAGCTCGACAGGGTTCACCGGGGAGCTGTTTTTT
CASSTGFTGELFF
>many|TRBJ2-7|TRBV11-2|TRBD1
TGTGCCAGCAGCTTGGACAGGGGGCTGGGCTACGAGCAGTACTTC
CASSLDRGLGYEQYF
>-|TRBJ2-7|TRBV29-1|-
TGCAGCGTTGTTACAGGGGAGGCAACACGATACAAGCAGTACTTC
CSVVTGEATRYKQYF
>few|TRBJ2-7|TRBV30|TRBD1
TGTGCCTGGAGGCCCCGGGACAGTTCCTACGAGCAGTACTTC
CAWRPRDSSYEQYF
>few|TRBJ1-6|TRBV5-4|-
TGTGCCAGCAGTCCCGACCGGGATTCACCCCTCCACTTT
CASSPDRDSPLHF
>many|TRBJ2-7|TRBV12-3/TRBV12-4|-
TGTGCCAGCAGTTTGTCCAGGGTTCCCTACGAGCAGTACTTC
CASSLSRVPYEQYF
>few|TRBJ1-2|TRBV29-1|TRBD1
TGCAGCGTAGATACAGGGGGTGCAAAAGAAGCTAACTATGGCTACACCTTC
CSVDTGGAKEANYGYTF
>-|TRBJ1-2|TRBV3-1|-
TGTGCCAGCGGCCAGGAGACAGTCTACACCTTC
CASGQETVYTF
>-|TRBJ1-4|TRBV6-1|-
TGTGCCATCCGTGCGAGTAACGAAAAACTGTTTTTT
CAIRASNEKLFF
>many|TRBJ2-1|TRBV7-3|-
TGTGCCAGCAGCCTCAGGGGACACTACAATGAGCAGTTCTTC
CASSLRGHYNEQFF
>-|TRBJ1-5|TRBV20-1|-
TGCAGTGCTAGGGGGGGGGGCGGGTTTCAAGGCCAGCCCCAGCATTTT
CSARGGGGFQGQPQHF
>few|TRBJ2-3|TRBV20-1|TRBD1
TGCAGTGCTAGTCCGTATCAGGGGGCGGGCACAGATACGCAGTATTTT
CSASPYQGAGTDTQYF
>many|TRBJ1-1|TRBV5-1|-
TGCGCCAGCAGCTTGAGCGTTATCCAGGGGAACACTGAAGCTTTCTTT
CASSLSVIQGNTEAFF
>many|TRBJ2-7|TRBV10-2|-
TGCGCCAGCAGTGGAACCTACGAGCAGTACTTC
CASSGTYEQYF
>many|TRBJ1-2|TRBV12-5|TRBD1
TGTGCTAGTGGTACCTCTCACCAGGGGGACTATGGCTACACCTTC
CASGTSHQGDYGYTF
>few|TRBJ1-5|TRBV6-1|-
TGTGCCAGCAAAAGAGGGCAGCCCCAGCATTTT
CASKRGQPQHF
>many|TRBJ2-1|TRBV9|-
TGTGCCAGCAGCATCGACAATGAGCAGTTCTTC
CASSIDNEQFF
>many|TRBJ2-7|TRBV5-1|-
TGCGCCAGCAGCCCGACAGGTAGCTCCTACGAGCAGTACTTC
CASSPTGSSYEQYF
>few|TRBJ2-1|TRBV28|-
TGTGCCAGCAGCCGGCGGCAGGGCTCCTACAATGAGCAGTTCTTC
CASSRRQGSYNEQFF
>many|TRBJ2-3|TRBV20-1|TRBD2
TGCAGTGCAAACGGGGGGGCCCGCACAGATACGCAGTATTTT
CSANGGARTDTQYF
>many|TRBJ2-5|TRBV2|TRBD2
TGTGCCAGCAGAGGAACTAGCGGGGGAAAAGGGACCCAGTACTTC
CASRGTSGGKGTQYF
>many|TRBJ1-1|TRBV28|-
TGTGCCAGCAGCCCTTATCGGGGTGGGATACTGAACACTGAAGCTTTCTTT
CASSPYRGGILNTEAFF
>many|TRBJ1-2|TRBV3-1|TRBD1
TGTGCCAGCAGCCCGACAGGGGGAATGGGCGGCTACACCTTC
CASSPTGGMGGYTF
>-|TRBJ2-2|TRBV7-6|TRBD1
TGTGCCAGCAGCGCAGACACGTCGGACAGGGTTTACACCGGGGAGCTGTTTTTT
CASSADTSDRVYTGELFF
>many|TRBJ2-2|TRBV7-2|TRBD2
TGTGCCAGCACCCGCGGGGGGCAGAACACCGGGGAGCTGTTTTTT
CASTRGGQNTGELFF
>many|TRBJ2-1|TRBV6-5|-
TGTGCCAGCAGTTACTCGAAGTTCCGGGATGAGCAGTTCTTC
CASSYSKFRDEQFF
>few|TRBJ1-6|TRBV2|TRBD1
TGTGCCAGCAGGTTACAGGGGTTTTCTAATTCACCCCTCCACTTT
CASRLQGFSNSPLHF
>few|TRBJ2-1|TRBV2|-
TGTGCCAGCAAATACAATGAGCAGTTCTTC
CASKYNEQFF
>few|TRBJ2-2|TRBV10-1|-
TGCGCCAGCAGTGAGTCCCACAGCGGGCCCGGGGAGCTGTTTTTT
CASSESHSGPGELFF
>many|TRBJ2-2|TRBV3-1|-
TGTGCCAGCAGCCACGCCGTTCGGGACTCCAACACCGGGGAGCTGTTTTTT
CASSHAVRDSNTGELFF
>-|TRBJ2-3|TRBV3-1|-
TGTGCCAGCAGCCAACCGGACTCTACTCGGGTAAATACGCAGTATTTT
CASSQPDSTRVNTQYF
>few|TRBJ2-2|TRBV27|-
TGTGCCAGCAGTTGGCAGTACACCGGGGAGCTGTTTTTT
CASSWQYTGELFF
>many|TRBJ1-5|TRBV12-3/TRBV12-4|-
TGTGCCAGCAGTTTAGCGAATCAGCCCCAGCATTTT
CASSLANQPQHF
>-|TRBJ1-6|TRBV3-1|-
TGTGCCAGCAGCCACCCGGGAGGTAATTCACCCCTCCACTTT
CASSHPGGNSPLHF
>-|TRBJ1-1|TRBV6-1|TRBD1
TGTGCCAGCAGTGGACAGGGGTCTCCGAGGGCTTTCTTT
CASSGQGSPRAFF
>many|TRBJ2-5|TRBV28|TRBD2
TGTGCCAGCGCTTCTAGCGGGGGGCCCCAAGAGACCCAGTACTTC
CASASSGGPQETQYF
>-|TRBJ1-1|TRBV28|-
TGTGCCAGCAGTTTATGGTCCAGAGAAGCTTTCTTT
CASSLWSREAFF
>-|TRBJ1-6|TRBV5-8|TRBD1
TGTGCCAGCAGCTTGGAAGGACAGGGTAATAATTCACCCCTCCACTTT
CASSLEGQGNNSPLHF
>many|TRBJ1-5|TRBV29-1|-
TGCAGCGTTGTGCTGGGAGGGGGCAATCAGCCCCAGCATTTT
CSVVLGGGNQPQHF
>few|TRBJ1-1|TRBV6-1|-
TGTGCCAGCAGTTCGCCAGGGGCCACTGAAGCTTTCTTT
CASSSPGATEAFF